This TCR beta chain came from a study of regulatory T cells in long-lasting Graves disease (dated by TCRdb to the early 2020s). In terms of the full investigation: Patients with newly diagnosed Graves' disease had been on antithyroid drugs for under 3 months. Persistent Graves' disease patients were compared with newly diagnosed Graves' disease patients by peripheral blood TCR sequencing and RNA sequencing. The study was registered as a clinical trial and conducted in China. A total of approximately 35 samples were covered by TCR sequencing, comprising some 13 persistent and around 20 newly diagnosed Graves' disease patients.

General study outcomes and caveats: Patients with persistent disease shared more public clonotypes (about 2,500) than newly diagnosed patients did (about 1,000). Only peripheral blood was studied, because thyroid tissue, the primary lesion, was inaccessible. Sequencing and analysis were limited to the TCR beta chain. Persistent Graves' disease patients showed lower TCR Shannon entropy and fewer highly expanded clones than newly diagnosed patients, suggesting clonal expansion. As a limitation, the authors acknowledged that the small sample size may reduce accuracy. TRBV28, TRBJ1-2 and TRBJ2-5 were preferentially used in persistent disease, while TRBV20-1 and TRBJ2-1 were favored in newly diagnosed disease.

The CDR3 runs 13 residues from the cysteine to the phenylalanine. The retained sequence is limited to the CDR3, 39 bases, with the frame set at the first base. V drops 6 bases and J drops 1 base, leaving 6 bases in between. CDR1 and CDR2 were assigned from the germline V gene as MNHNS and SASEGT. Library preparation employed multiplex PCR. The instrument was an Illumina HiSeq 4000. To build TCR beta libraries, CDR3 regions were amplified by Arm-PCR using iRepertoire HTBI primers. Before sequencing, the PCR products went through gel purification. The authors processed their data as follows. Gene usage analysis of CDR3 amino acid clonotypes relied on the 55 to 80 TRBV and 14 TRBJ segments identified across samples. COPE and FqMerger were used to merge filtered high-quality paired reads into contigs. BLAST was used to align contigs to IMGT TRBV, TRBD and TRBJ reference genes, with CDR3 defined following IMGT. Any clonotype with a frequency above 0.1% was counted as a highly expanded clone. Shannon entropy served as the measure of repertoire diversity, while the Gini coefficient captured V-J evenness. A clonotype was considered public if more than one individual shared it. The public reads were quality trimmed at Q25 with fastp and then assembled into clones with MiXCR by TCRdb, keeping productive beta chains. Every CDR3 protein is listed once, alongside the most common genes and DNA of its rows. The V and J calls come from TCRdb's annotation, not from the publication. The table for this sample lists some 600,000 distinct CDR3 sequences; roughly 15% of them were counted only once. Around 13% of the sample is in the top ten clones.

This specimen's time point label, interpreted: newly diagnosed GD, antithyroid drugs for less than 3 months. For both TCR sequencing and RNA sequencing, RNA was extracted from PBMCs in TRIzol. The diagnosis of Graves' disease followed American Thyroid Association guidelines. Recruitment of patients was carried out at an endocrinology department in Xi'an, China. Each patient gave approximately 10 milliliters of peripheral blood, collected in an EDTA anticoagulant tube. Ficoll Paque Plus density gradient separation was used to isolate PBMCs, and no additional T cell sorting was done. An Agilent 2100 Bioanalyzer and agarose gel were used to check RNA quality, while a NanoDrop 2000 measured RNA concentration. In the case of this clonotype: Its recognized antigen is unknown. Base qualities are missing; no much larger clone stands one base away.

These data were likewise used in another study, on T cells in Graves' hyperthyroidism and ophthalmopathy. The second study also describes: Stable Graves' hyperthyroidism was defined as no progression to ophthalmopathy during 18 months of follow-up. The hyperthyroidism patients were between 18 and 65 years old and newly diagnosed, with a disease duration of less than 2 months. Exclusion was applied to patients with uncontrolled infections, other autoimmune diseases, pregnancy or lactation. Clinical symptoms, serum thyroxine and TRAb, thyroid ultrasound, and orbital computed tomography formed the basis for the diagnoses. The TCR CDR3 was subjected to a first round of RT-PCR using the HTBI primer set and the Qiagen OneStep RT-PCR kit. Most expanded thyroid clonotypes (frequency above 0.001) were also found in blood, which suggests that blood repertoires may mirror thyroid immune responses. Ophthalmopathy was separated from stable hyperthyroidism by a 13 V-J signature model, with 87.88% sensitivity and about 84% specificity obtained in cross-validation and 80%/75% obtained in testing. In validation, the model predicted progression to ophthalmopathy a median of approximately 6.3 months before onset, with approximately 68% sensitivity and roughly 77% specificity. A discovery cohort of fewer than 110 patients, roughly 40 with Graves' ophthalmopathy and over 55 with stable Graves' hyperthyroidism, was used to find distinguishing TCR V-J signatures. Prospective prediction of ophthalmopathy was tested in an independent validation cohort consisting of roughly 20 hyperthyroidism patients and around 17 patients who later progressed to ophthalmopathy. The roughly 90 discovery patients were divided at random into training and test sets in a 7:3 ratio. In addition, the study compared T-cell repertoires in thyroid tissue and in blood from six Graves' hyperthyroidism patients. After sampling, hyperthyroidism patients received methimazole starting at 30 mg daily, and ophthalmopathy patients received high-dose intravenous methylprednisolone. The libraries were constructed in a second round of multiplex PCR and then size-selected and purified. Libraries were sequenced paired-end with 100 bp reads on an Illumina HiSeq2000. SOAPnuke was used to process the raw data, throwing out any read that contained adapters or uncalled bases, had a mean Phred below 15, or lacked an exact constant-primer or identifier match. COPE v1.2.5 was used to merge high-quality paired reads, and clonotypes were defined as unique nucleotide sequences. MiTCR v1.1 was used to align the clonotypes against IMGT TRBV, TRBD and TRBJ reference segments. Analysis was restricted to V-J combinations with a frequency above 0.0001, which covered about 99% of repertoires. The TCS score was defined as the ratio of F50 (clonal expansion) to E x V (chaos), calculated using BLOSUM62-based TCRdist between CDR3 peptides within each V-J. Welch's t-statistics and random forest reduced around 550 V-J features to 10 to 15, which were used in a naive Bayes classifier (R e1071). Sample size was not statistically predetermined, and blinding of investigators to group allocation was not performed. According to the paper, TCR Vbeta CDR3 sequencing was carried out on 135 peripheral blood samples, which came from about 45 ophthalmopathy, under 80 hyperthyroidism and some 17 progressor patients.

The chain uses TRBV6-1 and TRBJ2-2; no D gene call is confident. The source material was peripheral blood mononuclear cells (PBMCs), sampled at new diagnosis, from a patient treated with antithyroid drugs. The TCR comes from a man aged 18 to 29 with Graves disease. Donor details come from another sample of the same person, matched by shared clones. The sequence in DNA is TGTGCCAGCAGATCAGAGAACACCGGGGAGCTGTTTTTT. Its translation is CASRSENTGELFF.